This section outlines one T cell receptor (beta chain) sequence together with its context. Its antigen is not identified. The sample is drawn from a study of cytomegalovirus exposure and HLA in healthy donors. Whole-study results and caveats: The sole available immune exposure information was CMV serostatus. Roughly even sequencing depth across donors was the assumption behind the presence/absence analyses. Among TCR sequences, most were rare, though some public TCRs appeared in many donors.

The CDR3 length is 14 residues. V lost 5 bases to trimming and J lost 5 bases; unmatched junction nucleotides: 7. Germline V gives CDR1 MNHEY, CDR2 SMNVEV (reference sequence). Primers for the PCR totalled 60 Vbeta and 13 Jbeta. Repertoires were generated with immunoSEQ multiplex PCR, while TCRdb's copy carries only in-frame clones and drops some. Counted here are some 180,000 clones, 77% occurring once; the ten biggest clones make up more than 3.5%. Among the donors, all were healthy bone marrow donors. The clonotype was recovered from a woman in her fifties or sixties in good health and CMV-seropositive. The sample consisted of PBMCs. The J gene is TRBJ1-1, the V gene TRBV27; 8 bases agree with TRBD1. CDR3 sequence (DNA): TGTGCCAGCAGTGGAGGGACAGGACGGACTGAAGCTTTCTTT. Translated: CASSGGTGRTEAFF.